These 14 T cell receptor beta chains share one sample of origin, sequenced in a study of cytomegalovirus exposure and HLA in healthy donors. Primers included in the PCR were 60 Vbeta and 13 Jbeta primers. The repertoire was sequenced with immunoSEQ multiplex PCR; TCRdb's copy has only in-frame clones and lacks some. The data hold some 94,000 clones, with around 77% observed a single time. Sequences were obtained from PBMCs. These receptor sequences come from a man aged 40-49 years in good health and CMV-seronegative.

This chain links TRBV7-3 with TRBJ2-7, with 7 bases matching TRBD2. V lost 1 base to trimming and J lost 5 bases; unmatched junction nucleotides: 5. The CDR3 is 14 residues long. Germline V gives CDR1 SGHTA, CDR2 FQGTGA. This chain's CDR3 is CASSLRGGGDEQYF. The CDR3 DNA reads TGTGCCAGCAGCTTAAGGGGGGGTGGGGACGAGCAGTACTTC.

The chain is built from TRBV5-4 and TRBJ1-6; D is undetermined. Germline-derived CDR1 and CDR2 are SGHNT and YYREEE (reference sequence). This CDR3 comprises 15 residues. V lost 0 bases and J lost 0, with 4 bases in between. CDR3 bases: TGTGCCAGCAGCTTGGGGAGCTCCTATAATTCACCCCTCCACTTT. Protein: CASSLGSSYNSPLHF.

This chain connects TRBV5-5 to TRBJ1-1, with D possibly TRBD1 on 5 matching bases. Trimming pared 5 bases from V and 6 bases from J, leaving 14 bases between. The germline CDR1 and CDR2 sequences are SGHKS and YYEKEE (reference sequence). The CDR3 extends over 13 amino acids. The CDR3 is CASRIQVFAEAFF. CDR3 bases: TGTGCCAGCAGGATACAGGTTTTTGCTGAAGCTTTCTTT.

The chain couples TRBV29-1 to TRBJ2-3, with TRBD1 identical over 8 bases. This CDR3 contains 12 residues. J was trimmed by 5 bases and V by 5 bases; bases with no gene match: 3. Germline V lookup: CDR1 SQVTM, CDR2 ANQGSEA. Here the CDR3 DNA reads TGCAGCGTTCAGGGGGCCGGAGATACGCAGTATTTT. The encoded protein is CSVQGAGDTQYF.

This chain joins TRBV10-3 and TRBJ1-4; 7 bases fit TRBD1. CDR1 ENHRY and CDR2 SYGVKD come from the germline V gene. The ends lost 1 base at V and 13 bases at J; junction bases unmatched: 6. The CDR3 sequence is 13 residues long. CDR3: CAISEYERTGLFF. The CDR3 DNA reads as TGTGCCATCAGTGAGTATGAGAGGACAGGACTGTTTTTT.

This clone was counted between two and nine times. V usage is TRBV28 and J usage is TRBJ1-1, with TRBD1 matching 7 bases. The length of the CDR3 is 15 residues. Germline V CDR1 and CDR2: MDHEN, SYDVKM. Trimming removed 6 bases from V and 4 bases from J; junction bases left unmatched: 11. Written as DNA, the CDR3 is TGTGCCAGCAGCCGAATGAAGGGGGCTGGCACTGAAGCTTTCTTT. It is translated as CASSRMKGAGTEAFF.

The rearrangement links TRBV30 to TRBJ2-1; 10 nucleotides match TRBD2. This CDR3 has 15 amino acids. CDR1 is GTSNPN and CDR2 is SVGIG in the germline V gene (reference sequence). With V trimmed by 3 bases and J by 8 bases, 10 bases remained unmatched. CDR3 sequence (DNA): TGTGCCTGGAGCGCCCGGGCTAGCGGGAGCCATGAGCAGTTCTTC. As protein: CAWSARASGSHEQFF.

CDR3 in amino acids: CASSLTPGNSYEQYF. Here the CDR3 DNA reads TGTGCCAGCAGCTTAACCCCAGGGAACTCCTACGAGCAGTACTTC. V gene TRBV11-2 combines with J gene TRBJ2-7; weak D call: TRBD1 (5 bases). Germline loops: CDR1 SGHAT, CDR2 FQNNGV. The CDR3 spans 15 residues. Trimming took 2 bases from V and 0 from J, leaving 11 bases between them.

V is TRBV19 and J is TRBJ1-5; D not resolved. The CDR3 length is 12 residues. Deletions cut 3 bases from V and 11 bases from J, with 11 bases between. Germline V lookup: CDR1 LNHDA, CDR2 SQIVND (reference sequence). The CDR3 region has the DNA TGTGCCAGTAGTATGGAGCGGGGTGCCCAGCATTTT. It encodes CASSMERGAQHF.

The CDR3 bases are TGCGCCAGCAGCTTGGAGGGGGGCAGGGGGAATCCCTACGAGCAGTACTTC. This translates into CASSLEGGRGNPYEQYF. The genes are TRBV5-1 and TRBJ2-7; a weak D match, TRBD1 (7 bases). Germline values: CDR1 SGHRS, CDR2 YFSETQ. This CDR3 contains 17 residues. Trimming left V 0 bases short and J 2 bases short, with 18 bases between.

V and J are TRBV7-6 and TRBJ1-5; D is ambiguous. The length of the CDR3 is 13 residues. Trimming left V 3 bases short and J 4 bases short, with 7 bases between. CDR1 is SGHVS, CDR2 FNYEAQ, per germline. The CDR3 region is CASSLSGNQPQHF. CDR3 in DNA: TGTGCCAGCAGCTTGAGTGGTAATCAGCCCCAGCATTTT.

This clone was picked up one time. This chain uses TRBV7-3 with TRBJ2-2, with D possibly being TRBD2 (6 bases). The germline V and J ends were trimmed by 4 bases and 7 bases, with 10 bases remaining between them. CDR3 length: 13 residues. Germline V gene sequence: CDR1 SGHTA, CDR2 FQGTGA. In DNA form, the CDR3 reads TGTGCCAGCAGCTCGGGGGTGGGCGGGGAGCTGTTTTTT. It codes for CASSSGVGGELFF.

The CDR3: CASRWRGRPDTQYF. The CDR3 region has the DNA TGTGCCAGCAGATGGCGGGGTCGCCCAGATACGCAGTATTTT. The rearrangement joins TRBV27 to TRBJ2-3; D might be TRBD2 (6 bases). CDR1 MNHEY and CDR2 SMNVEV come from the germline V gene (reference sequence). This CDR3 comprises 14 residues. V lost 6 bases, J lost 4 bases, and 14 bases lay in between.

The chain carries TRBV4-1 and TRBJ2-5, with 8 positions matching TRBD2. V lost 1 base to trimming and J lost 2 bases; unmatched junction nucleotides: 3. CDR3 length: 15 residues. From germline, CDR1 is MGHRA and CDR2 YSYEKL. CDR3 in amino acids: CASSQGPSGQETQYF. CDR3 sequence (DNA): TGCGCCAGCAGCCAAGGCCCTAGCGGGCAAGAGACCCAGTACTTC.